The 7 T cell receptor beta chains below all came from one sample that was sequenced in a study of glioma-infiltrating T cells after dendritic cell vaccination. Sequencing used immunoSEQ multiplex PCR; TCRdb keeps in-frame clones, though not all of them. The sample contains 75,000 to 100,000 clones, around 80% of which appear only once. The source was blood, collected before dendritic cell vaccination. All receptors derive from a human donor with glioblastoma.

The gene calls are TRBV2 and TRBJ2-3; unclear D gene. The germline gives CDR1 SNHLY, CDR2 FYNNEI. V was shortened by 3 bases and J by 2 bases, with 12 bases between the two germline ends. The CDR3 length is 15 residues. CDR3 nucleotide sequence: TGTGCCAGCAGTGAGTTGGCAGTTCACACAGATACGCAGTATTTT. It encodes CASSELAVHTDTQYF.

This clone was observed a few times. The chain carries TRBV5-1 and TRBJ1-4; D is perhaps TRBD1 (6 bases). The V gene lost 0 bases and the J gene lost 1 base, with 7 bases spanning the gap. CDR3 length equals 15 residues. Germline V CDR1 and CDR2: SGHRS, YFSETQ. The CDR3 reads CASSLVGGTNEKLFF. Written as DNA, the CDR3 is TGCGCCAGCAGCTTGGTAGGGGGAACTAATGAAAAACTGTTTTTT.

The chain couples TRBV11-2 to TRBJ2-1; D is unresolved. The germline V gene encodes CDR1 SGHAT and CDR2 FQNNGV. Trimming took 4 bases from V and 2 from J, leaving 9 bases between them. This CDR3 comprises 14 residues. CDR3 coding DNA: TGTGCCAGCAGCTCGGGTTACGCCTACAATGAGCAGTTCTTC. It is translated as CASSSGYAYNEQFF.

The V and J genes are TRBV4-2 and TRBJ1-2, with D uncertain. Germline-derived CDR1 and CDR2 are LGHNA and YNFKEQ. CDR3 length equals 13 residues. Trimming took 1 base from V and 5 from J, leaving 8 bases between them. DNA for the CDR3: TGTGCCAGCAGCCAAGCCAGAATTTATGGCTACACCTTC. This gives the protein CASSQARIYGYTF.

The rearrangement joins TRBV19 to TRBJ1-6; 7 nucleotides line up with TRBD1. The ends lost 5 bases at V and 7 bases at J; junction bases unmatched: 2. This CDR3 has 13 residues. Germline lookup yields CDR1 LNHDA and CDR2 SQIVND (reference sequence). The chain's CDR3 is CASSEQGNSPLHF. DNA of the CDR3: TGTGCCAGTAGTGAACAGGGGAATTCACCCCTCCACTTT.

The CDR3 region is CASSFQGPYEQYF. In nucleotides, the CDR3 is TGTGCCAGCAGCTTCCAGGGCCCCTACGAGCAGTACTTC. The chain carries TRBV13 and TRBJ2-7, with TRBD1 as a possible D gene (5 bases). The CDR3 has 13 amino acids. Trimming took off 3 bases at V and 2 bases at J, with 8 bases between the two ends. Germline values: CDR1 PRHDT, CDR2 FYEKMQ (reference sequence).

The V gene is TRBV5-1, the J gene TRBJ2-3; 7 bases match TRBD1. J lost 0 bases, V lost 4 bases, and 2 bases had no gene match. The CDR3 is made up of 14 amino acids. CDR1 is SGHRS, CDR2 YFSETQ, per germline. In DNA form, the CDR3 reads TGCGCCAGCAGCACAGGGGCGAGCACAGATACGCAGTATTTT. The encoded protein is CASSTGASTDTQYF.